The rows below give T cell receptor beta chains drawn from one sample of a study of cytomegalovirus exposure and HLA in healthy donors. Profiled with immunoSEQ multiplex PCR; TCRdb holds only in-frame clones, not every one. Of 200,000 or so clones in the sample, around 80% were seen once. What was sequenced was PBMCs. These receptors all come from a woman aged 18 to 35 in good health and CMV-seropositive. Each CDR3 is given with its conserved first and last residue. Fields, in order: J gene, clone size, D gene, V gene, CDR3 protein, CDR3 DNA. D genes are given only for firm matches. Size values are once, few and many counts, or a class for expanded clones, and some rows have none.

>TRBJ2-2|NA|TRBD2|TRBV9
CASSVVPGGDTGELFF
TGTGCCAGCAGCGTAGTACCCGGGGGGGACACCGGGGAGCTGTTTTTT
>TRBJ1-4|NA|NA|TRBV5-1
CASSLGALNEKLFF
TGCGCCAGCAGCTTAGGAGCCCTTAATGAAAAACTGTTTTTT
>TRBJ1-6|NA|TRBD1|TRBV7-9
CASSFWTGRGSPLHF
TGTGCCAGCAGCTTCTGGACAGGGAGGGGATCACCCCTCCACTTT
>TRBJ1-4|NA|NA|TRBV29-1
CSVDKFAKTVFF
TGCAGCGTTGATAAATTCGCAAAAACGGTGTTTTTT
>TRBJ1-1|few|NA|TRBV6-5
CASNAGVWGTEAFF
TGTGCCAGCAACGCAGGGGTCTGGGGCACTGAAGCTTTCTTT
>TRBJ2-1|NA|TRBD2|TRBV4-2
CASSQIRGLGGLNEQFF
TGTGCCAGCAGCCAGATCCGGGGACTAGGGGGGTTGAATGAGCAGTTCTTC
>TRBJ2-5|NA|NA|TRBV7-6
CASSSRPRLVQETQYF
TGTGCCAGCAGCTCCCGCCCCCGTCTAGTCCAAGAGACCCAGTACTTC
>TRBJ2-1|NA|TRBD2|TRBV7-3
CASSLTAGGPNEQFF
TGTGCCAGCAGCTTAACGGCGGGGGGGCCCAATGAGCAGTTCTTC
>TRBJ2-7|NA|NA|TRBV21-1
CASSNCWGHEQYF
TGTGCCAGCAGCAACTGTTGGGGCCACGAGCAGTACTTC
>TRBJ2-3|NA|TRBD1|TRBV4-3
CASSNDRGTDTQYF
TGCGCCAGCAGCAACGACAGGGGCACAGATACGCAGTATTTT
>TRBJ2-1|NA|TRBD2|TRBV7-9
CASSLEAYWGGVQFF
TGTGCCAGCAGCTTAGAGGCGTACTGGGGGGGTGTGCAGTTCTTC
>TRBJ1-4|NA|NA|TRBV27
CASSYLQGGEKLFF
TGTGCCAGCAGTTACCTACAGGGCGGGGAAAAACTGTTTTTT
>TRBJ1-4|few|NA|TRBV7-2
CASSQDLANEKLFF
TGTGCCAGCAGCCAGGATTTAGCTAATGAAAAACTGTTTTTT
>TRBJ2-3|NA|TRBD2|TRBV6-4
CASSPQLAATDTQYF
TGTGCCAGCAGTCCACAGCTAGCGGCCACAGATACGCAGTATTTT
>TRBJ2-1|NA|NA|TRBV6-4
CASSVGGAEWNEQFF
TGTGCCAGCAGTGTAGGGGGGGCCGAATGGAATGAGCAGTTCTTC
>TRBJ2-1|NA|NA|TRBV27
CASSFDSRNEQFF
TGTGCCAGCAGTTTCGACAGCCGAAATGAGCAGTTCTTC
>TRBJ1-2|NA|TRBD1|TRBV5-1
CASSIETGVGRGYTF
TGCGCCAGCAGCATAGAGACAGGGGTAGGTCGTGGCTACACCTTC
>TRBJ2-6|NA|NA|TRBV9
CASSVGWSTGANVLTF
TGTGCCAGCAGCGTAGGGTGGTCTACTGGGGCCAACGTCCTGACTTTC
>TRBJ1-1|NA|NA|TRBV2
CASSQGGTEAFF
TGTGCCAGCAGTCAGGGAGGTACTGAAGCTTTCTTT
>TRBJ2-1|NA|TRBD1|TRBV19
CASSSPGQGWNEQFF
TGTGCCAGTAGCTCACCGGGACAGGGTTGGAATGAGCAGTTCTTC
>TRBJ1-2|NA|TRBD1|TRBV25-1
CASSEPGTALYGYTF
TGTGCCAGCAGTGAACCCGGGACAGCCCTCTATGGCTACACCTTC
>TRBJ2-7|NA|NA|TRBV5-6
CASSGRAYEQYF
TGTGCCAGCAGCGGCCGGGCCTACGAGCAGTACTTC
>TRBJ2-3|NA|NA|TRBV7-2
CASSFDRRSQDTQYF
TGTGCCAGCAGCTTTGACAGGAGGTCACAAGATACGCAGTATTTT
>TRBJ2-7|NA|NA|TRBV1
CTSSQDNYEQYF
TGCACCAGCAGCCAAGACAACTACGAGCAGTACTTC
>TRBJ1-2|NA|NA|TRBV14
CASSQGLDSLYGYTF
TGTGCCAGCAGCCAAGGATTGGACAGCCTCTATGGCTACACCTTC
>TRBJ1-5|once|TRBD1|TRBV9
CASSVVGGQPSWPQHF
TGTGCCAGCAGCGTAGTGGGGGGACAGCCCAGTTGGCCCCAGCATTTT
>TRBJ2-2|few|TRBD1|TRBV5-1
CASSPGGANTGELFF
TGCGCCAGCAGCCCAGGGGGCGCGAACACCGGGGAGCTGTTTTTT
>TRBJ1-4|NA|NA|TRBV7-6
CASSSGAAEKLFF
TGTGCCAGCAGCAGCGGGGCAGCAGAAAAACTGTTTTTT
>TRBJ1-1|once|NA|TRBV9
CASSVVPSTEAFF
TGTGCCAGCAGCGTAGTGCCCAGCACTGAAGCTTTCTTT
>TRBJ2-1|NA|NA|TRBV4-2
CASSQEPAAGRNEQFF
TGTGCCAGCAGCCAAGAACCAGCGGCAGGACGCAATGAGCAGTTCTTC
>TRBJ2-1|NA|NA|TRBV28
CASSLYQGPYNEQFF
TGTGCCAGCAGTTTATACCAGGGTCCCTACAATGAGCAGTTCTTC
>TRBJ1-2|NA|NA|TRBV30
CAWSAMGGNYGYTF
TGTGCCTGGAGTGCGATGGGGGGGAACTATGGCTACACCTTC
>TRBJ1-6|NA|NA|TRBV6-5
CASTISGDRNSPLHF
TGTGCCAGCACCATCTCGGGGGATAGGAATTCACCCCTCCACTTT
>TRBJ2-7|NA|NA|TRBV6-1
CASSEPTDGRPYEQYF
TGTGCCAGCAGTGAACCGACAGACGGAAGGCCATACGAGCAGTACTTC
>TRBJ1-1|NA|NA|TRBV5-6
CASTQGYTEAFF
TGTGCCAGCACGCAGGGTTACACTGAAGCTTTCTTT
>TRBJ1-5|few|TRBD1|TRBV6-1
CASSTDRGDQPQHF
TGTGCCAGCAGTACCGACAGGGGCGACCAGCCCCAGCATTTT
>TRBJ2-3|NA|TRBD1|TRBV9
CASSVLGQRDTQYF
TGTGCCAGCAGCGTATTGGGACAGAGAGATACGCAGTATTTT
>TRBJ1-6|NA|NA|TRBV7-2
CASSLVTPGYNSPLHF
TGTGCCAGCAGCTTAGTAACACCGGGGTATAATTCACCCCTCCACTTT
>TRBJ2-1|NA|TRBD2|TRBV19
CASSTSGTLNEQFF
TGTGCCAGTAGTACCAGCGGGACCCTGAATGAGCAGTTCTTC
>TRBJ1-2|NA|NA|TRBV30
CAWSTPGGRGYTF
TGTGCCTGGAGTACACCGGGGGGGAGAGGCTACACCTTC
>TRBJ1-6|once|TRBD1|TRBV2
CASSQQGATSPLHF
TGTGCCAGCAGTCAACAGGGGGCCACTTCACCCCTCCACTTT